This is a list of T cell receptor beta chains from one sample in a study of shared clonotypes between healthy human individuals. Assay used: immunoSEQ multiplex PCR; TCRdb lists only in-frame clones, some missing. The sample contains some 2,500,000 clones, approximately 94% of which appear only once. The sample taken for sequencing was naive CD4+ T cells from PBMCs. The source is a man aged 18-30 years in good health. Some clones in this sample may be carry-over from other donors' samples. CDR3s include the opening cysteine and the closing phenylalanine or tryptophan. The D gene is left open where the match is weak. Size is stated for part of the rows, as once, few or many counts, or as a class when the clone is expanded.

TRBJ2-3,-,TRBV7-2,-,CASSLARGGGGIADTQYF,TGTGCCAGCAGCTTAGCGCGTGGTGGGGGAGGAATCGCAGATACGCAGTATTTT
TRBJ2-3,-,TRBV5-1,-,CASSFVAQGTTDTQYF,TGCGCCAGCAGCTTCGTTGCACAGGGAACCACAGATACGCAGTATTTT
TRBJ2-7,TRBD2,TRBV2,-,CASSDIKDRAASGRGEQYF,TGTGCCAGCAGTGATATAAAGGATCGGGCCGCTAGCGGGAGAGGCGAGCAGTACTTC
TRBJ1-2,-,TRBV28,-,CASSTQNYGYTF,TGTGCCAGCAGTACACAAAACTATGGCTACACCTTC
TRBJ2-5,-,TRBV5-1,-,CASDGGDSRETQYF,TGCGCCAGCGACGGGGGAGATTCCCGGGAGACCCAGTACTTC
TRBJ2-7,TRBD1,TRBV27,-,CASSFRDRGPLEQYF,TGTGCCAGCAGTTTCCGGGACAGGGGGCCTCTCGAGCAGTACTTC
TRBJ1-1,TRBD1,TRBV6-5,few,CASNLNRGGTEAFF,TGTGCCAGCAACCTAAACAGGGGCGGCACTGAAGCTTTCTTT
TRBJ2-1,-,TRBV6-5,-,CASSYDLSNSYNEQFF,TGTGCCAGCAGTTACGATTTGTCGAACTCCTACAATGAGCAGTTCTTC
TRBJ2-4,-,TRBV28,once,CASSNTGEWAKNIQYF,TGTGCCAGCAGCAATACAGGCGAGTGGGCCAAAAACATTCAGTACTTC
TRBJ1-4,-,TRBV9,once,CASSLEPLGKLFF,TGTGCCAGCAGCCTCGAACCGTTGGGAAAACTGTTTTTT
TRBJ2-7,TRBD2,TRBV2,-,CASIPSGIIGSYYEQYF,TGTGCCAGCATACCGAGCGGGATTATCGGTTCCTACTACGAGCAGTACTTC
TRBJ1-1,TRBD1,TRBV7-9,-,CASSSYRGNTEAFF,TGTGCCAGCAGCTCTTACAGGGGTAACACTGAAGCTTTCTTT
TRBJ2-7,TRBD2,TRBV7-2,-,CASSLAGGPEYEQYF,TGTGCCAGCAGCTTGGCGGGAGGGCCGGAGTACGAGCAGTACTTC
TRBJ2-3,TRBD2,TRBV7-3,-,CASSLGLAGPSPSTDTQYF,TGTGCCAGCAGCTTAGGACTAGCGGGACCATCACCTAGCACAGATACGCAGTATTTT
TRBJ1-3,TRBD1,TRBV18,-,CASSPTGGNAGNTIYF,TGTGCCAGCTCACCGACAGGGGGCAATGCTGGAAACACCATATATTTT
TRBJ1-1,-,TRBV29-1,-,CSVGRGNTEAFF,TGCAGCGTTGGCAGGGGGAACACTGAAGCTTTCTTT
TRBJ1-2,TRBD1,TRBV4-2,-,CASSQDPDRGREGGYTF,TGTGCCAGCAGCCAAGACCCCGACAGGGGCCGGGAGGGTGGCTACACCTTC
TRBJ1-2,-,TRBV5-1,-,CASSLEGGDYGYTF,TGCGCCAGCAGCTTGGAGGGGGGAGACTATGGCTACACCTTC
TRBJ1-2,-,TRBV7-9,-,CASSLPALGYTF,TGTGCCAGCAGCCTGCCAGCGCTCGGCTACACCTTC
TRBJ1-5,-,TRBV19,once,CASSIFERGNQPQHF,TGTGCCAGTAGTATTTTTGAAAGGGGTAATCAGCCCCAGCATTTT
TRBJ2-5,TRBD1,TRBV5-1,-,CASSSDRVFGETQYF,TGCGCCAGCAGCTCAGACAGGGTGTTCGGAGAGACCCAGTACTTC
TRBJ2-3,-,TRBV28,-,CASSFNKGGAGADTQYF,TGTGCCAGCAGTTTTAATAAAGGGGGCGCGGGAGCAGATACGCAGTATTTT
TRBJ1-1,-,TRBV29-1,-,CSGRRGRSTEAFF,TGCAGCGGCCGCAGAGGCAGGAGCACTGAAGCTTTCTTT
TRBJ1-4,TRBD1,TRBV6-6,-,CASSPNDRGPEKLFF,TGTGCCAGCAGTCCTAACGACAGGGGCCCTGAAAAACTGTTTTTT
TRBJ2-7,TRBD1,TRBV7-2,-,CASTLDRDRGYEQYF,TGTGCCAGCACCTTAGACCGGGACAGGGGCTACGAGCAGTACTTC
TRBJ2-5,-,TRBV6-1,-,CASSQNQEQETQYF,TGTGCCAGCAGCCAGAATCAAGAACAAGAGACCCAGTACTTC
TRBJ1-5,-,TRBV2,-,CASSRGVPSNQPQHF,TGTGCCAGCAGTCGGGGGGTACCTAGCAATCAGCCCCAGCATTTT
TRBJ1-5,-,TRBV28,few,CASSLDQPQHF,TGTGCCAGCAGTCTGGATCAGCCCCAGCATTTT
TRBJ2-3,TRBD2,TRBV28,-,CASSFGAGADTQYF,TGTGCCAGCAGTTTTGGCGCGGGAGCAGATACGCAGTATTTT
TRBJ2-7,TRBD2,TRBV5-4,-,CASSYGLAGAYEQYF,TGTGCCAGCAGCTACGGACTAGCGGGAGCCTACGAGCAGTACTTC
TRBJ1-2,-,TRBV28,-,CASSLRLYGYTF,TGTGCCAGCAGTCTCAGGTTGTACGGCTACACCTTC
TRBJ2-1,-,TRBV4-3,-,CASSQEWPYNEQFF,TGCGCCAGCAGCCAAGAATGGCCCTACAATGAGCAGTTCTTC
TRBJ2-5,-,TRBV12-5,-,CASGFGHPQETQYF,TGTGCTAGTGGTTTTGGACATCCGCAAGAGACCCAGTACTTC
TRBJ1-2,TRBD1,TRBV6-1,-,CATSGQSYGYTF,TGTGCCACCTCGGGACAGTCTTATGGCTACACCTTC
TRBJ2-7,-,TRBV28,-,CASSLAVYEQYF,TGTGCCAGCAGTCTCGCGGTCTACGAGCAGTACTTC
TRBJ2-3,TRBD2,TRBV5-4,-,CASRGGTSGSPPVTDTQYF,TGTGCCAGCAGGGGGGGGACTAGCGGGAGCCCACCGGTAACAGATACGCAGTATTTT
TRBJ2-1,-,TRBV28,-,CASSGLRRDEQFF,TGTGCCAGCAGTGGACTCCGCCGGGATGAGCAGTTCTTC
TRBJ2-2,-,TRBV9,-,CASSLNTGELFF,TGTGCCAGCAGCCTCAACACCGGGGAGCTGTTTTTT
TRBJ2-1,TRBD2,TRBV4-3,-,CASSLPGSGSDEQFF,TGCGCCAGCAGCCTTCCGGGTAGCGGGAGTGATGAGCAGTTCTTC
TRBJ2-2,-,TRBV30,-,CAWSEITGELFF,TGTGCCTGGAGCGAAATCACCGGGGAGCTGTTTTTT
TRBJ1-1,TRBD1,TRBV28,-,CASSQKQGGREAFF,TGTGCCAGCTCCCAAAAACAAGGGGGCCGTGAAGCTTTCTTT
TRBJ2-2,-,TRBV6-1,-,CASSEGIGELFF,TGTGCCAGCAGTGAAGGGATTGGGGAGCTGTTTTTT
TRBJ2-2,TRBD1,TRBV6-5,-,CASKTRGQSGELFF,TGTGCCAGCAAAACAAGGGGACAGTCCGGGGAGCTGTTTTTT